Below, 11 T cell receptor beta chains from the same sample are listed, as sequenced in a study of blood T cell repertoires in COVID-19. Data came from immunoSEQ multiplex PCR; TCRdb stores just in-frame clones and leaves some out. The table lists a few hundred thousand clones, 70% to 90% of them singletons, with less than 2% in the top ten. Sample: PBMCs or T cells enriched from blood (not recorded which). The receptors here all came from a woman aged 40 to 50 who had recovered from COVID-19.

V gene TRBV9 combines with J gene TRBJ1-2, with a tentative D call TRBD1 (6 bases). With 2 bases removed from V and 7 bases from J, the gap between germline ends came to 15 bases. Germline V gene data show CDR1 as SGDLS and CDR2 as YYNGEE. This CDR3 contains 14 residues. The CDR3 bases are TGTGCCAGCAGCGTTCGGGCAGGGGAGGGTGGCTACACCTTC. It translates to CASSVRAGEGGYTF.

This clone was observed once. This chain uses TRBV3-1 (or the pseudogene TRBV3-2) with TRBJ2-1, with 8 bases identical to TRBD1. Trimming removed 2 bases from V and 12 bases from J; junction bases left unmatched: 12. This CDR3 is built from 15 residues. The V gene's germline CDR1 is LGHDT and CDR2 YNNKEL (reference sequence). The CDR3 here is CASSQTPGQALGQFF. CDR3 nucleotide sequence: TGTGCCAGCAGCCAAACACCGGGACAGGCATTGGGGCAGTTCTTC.

This clone turned up a few times. The V and J genes are TRBV7-2 and TRBJ2-2, with D perhaps TRBD2 (5 bases). Germline V CDR1 and CDR2: SGHTA, FQGNSA. V was shortened by 3 bases and J by 5 bases, with 10 bases between the two germline ends. The CDR3 runs 14 residues. The CDR3 DNA is TGTGCCAGCAGCTTTAGAGGGTCTACCGGGGAGCTGTTTTTT. It is translated as CASSFRGSTGELFF.

With respect to this clone: One end of the junction does not line up with germline, which may come from a read error. The chain employs TRBV7-8 and TRBJ2-7; the match to TRBD1 covers 11 bases. Germline CDR1 is SGHVS and CDR2 is FQNEAQ. The CDR3 loop spans 16 amino acids. In DNA, the CDR3 is TGTGCCAGCAGCTTAGGGGACAGGGGGTACTCCTACGAGCAATACTTC. This codes for CASSLGDRGYSYEQYF.

The gene calls are TRBV11-2 and TRBJ1-1, with a possible D match to TRBD1 (5 bases). V lost 7 bases and J lost 1, with 13 bases in between. CDR1 and CDR2 (germline): SGHAT, FQNNGV. CDR3 length: 14 residues. In DNA form, the CDR3 reads TGTGCCAGCAACGCATTAAGGGGGAACACTGAAGCTTTCTTT. This translates into CASNALRGNTEAFF.

V usage is TRBV4-3 and J usage is TRBJ2-7; tentatively, D is TRBD2 (6 bases). The ends were cut back, 6 bases at V and 7 bases at J, with 10 bases in the middle. CDR1 is LGHNA, CDR2 YSLEER, per germline. This CDR3 region has 11 residues. This CDR3 reads CASSAGREQYF. The CDR3 DNA reads TGCGCCAGCAGTGCGGGACGGGAGCAGTACTTC.

The chain is built from TRBV14 and TRBJ1-1; 8 bases match TRBD1. Germline loops: CDR1 SGHDN, CDR2 FVKESK. Trimming at V came to 4 bases and at J to 0 bases, leaving 10 bases not matched to a gene. The CDR3 is made up of 17 amino acids. The CDR3 protein is CASSPWTGLTMNTEAFF. The CDR3 DNA is TGTGCCAGCAGCCCCTGGACAGGGCTGACCATGAACACTGAAGCTTTCTTT.

The chain is built from TRBV9 and TRBJ2-3, with TRBD2 identical over 8 bases. The CDR3 is 17 amino acids. J lost 4 bases, V lost 3 bases, and 13 bases had no gene match. Per germline, CDR1 SGDLS and CDR2 YYNGEE. CDR3 sequence (DNA): TGTGCCAGCAGCGCCCCGGGAAGGACTAGCACGGCAGATACGCAGTATTTT. Translated, it gives CASSAPGRTSTADTQYF. The complete variable domain, with remaining parts taken from reference TRBV9 and TRBJ2-3, reads DSGVTQTPKHLITATGQRVTLRCSPRSGDLSVYWYQQSLDQGLQFLIQYYNGEERAKGNILERFSAQQFPDLHSELNLSSLELGDSALYFCASSAPGRTSTADTQYFGPGTRLTVL.

The chain uses TRBV18 and TRBJ2-1; 9 nucleotides agree with TRBD1. This CDR3 has 15 amino acids. Looked up from germline, CDR1 is KGHSH and CDR2 is LQKENI. Trimming took 3 bases from V and 3 from J; bases not matched to a gene: 3. CDR3 loop: CASSPRTGDYNEQFF. CDR3 DNA sequence: TGTGCCAGCTCACCGCGGACAGGGGACTACAATGAGCAGTTCTTC.

This clone has a single count. The V gene is TRBV29-1, the J gene TRBJ1-2; 12 positions match TRBD1. After removal of 6 bases from V and 7 bases from J, the junction contained 6 bases not matched to a gene. The CDR3 has 13 residues. Germline loops: CDR1 SQVTM, CDR2 ANQGSEA. DNA of the CDR3: TGCAGCGTCCGGAGGGACAGGGGGCTTGGCTACACCTTC. This codes for CSVRRDRGLGYTF.

A single count supports this clone. The CDR3 loop is CASSVVRGSWYNEQFF. The CDR3 DNA reads TGTGCCAGCAGTGTAGTTCGCGGGAGTTGGTACAATGAGCAGTTCTTC. The chain uses TRBV27 and TRBJ2-1; 7 bases match TRBD2. Germline CDR1 and CDR2: MNHEY and SMNVEV (reference sequence). The ends lost 5 bases at V and 4 bases at J; junction bases unmatched: 11. This CDR3 has 16 amino acids.